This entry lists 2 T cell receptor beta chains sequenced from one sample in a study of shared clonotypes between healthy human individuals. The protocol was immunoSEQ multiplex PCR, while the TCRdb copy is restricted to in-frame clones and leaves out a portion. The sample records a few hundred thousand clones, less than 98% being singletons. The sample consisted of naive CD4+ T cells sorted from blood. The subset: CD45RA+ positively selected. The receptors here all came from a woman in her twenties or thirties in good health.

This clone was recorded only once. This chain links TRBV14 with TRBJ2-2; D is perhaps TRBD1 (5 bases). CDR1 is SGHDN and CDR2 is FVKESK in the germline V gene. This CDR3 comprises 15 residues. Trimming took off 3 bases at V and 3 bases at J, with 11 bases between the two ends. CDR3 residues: CASSQGPRDTGELFF. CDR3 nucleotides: TGTGCCAGCAGCCAGGGGCCTCGAGACACCGGGGAGCTGTTTTTT.

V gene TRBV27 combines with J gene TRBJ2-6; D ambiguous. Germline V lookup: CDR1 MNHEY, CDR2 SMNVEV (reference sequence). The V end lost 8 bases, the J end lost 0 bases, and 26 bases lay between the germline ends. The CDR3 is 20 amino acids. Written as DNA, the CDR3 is TGTGCCAGCGTCCGTCCGGTCAGCCCAATCTTAACCTCTGGGGCCAACGTCCTGACTTTC. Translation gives CASVRPVSPILTSGANVLTF.